This TCR beta chain appears in the sequencing data of a study of blood T cell repertoires in COVID-19. Per the study methods: Nucleated cell number was recorded as an estimate derived from reference gene primer amplification. Method: immunoSEQ multiplex PCR; TCRdb's copy keeps in-frame clones and lacks some. V and J calls plus clone size are reproduced from that table; the DNA served to infer D and trimming. There are 180,000 or so clones in the sample; over 80% occur only once, and over 10% lies in the top ten. This CDR3 comprises 14 residues. Germline assignment: CDR1 LGHDT and CDR2 YNNKEL (reference sequence). Trimming removed 4 bases from V and 1 base from J; junction bases left unmatched: 2. Assignment of participants to cohorts was predicated upon participant-reported clinical history. Cohort 3 recovery required two negative PCRs, clearance, or symptom resolution.

The V call is TRBV3-1 (or the pseudogene TRBV3-2), the J call TRBJ1-1; TRBD1 agrees at 8 bases. The clonotype comes from an older woman who had recovered from COVID-19. The specimen sequenced was PBMCs or T cells enriched from blood (not recorded which). The chain's CDR3 is CASSRQGTNTEAFF. The CDR3 DNA is TGTGCCAGCAGCCGACAGGGGACGAACACTGAAGCTTTCTTT.